This T cell receptor beta chain was obtained from a study of T cell responses to AZD1222 COVID-19 vaccine. Sequencing used immunoSEQ multiplex PCR; TCRdb keeps in-frame clones, though not all of them. The sample lists fewer than 130,000 clones, around 90% seen once, with around 1.6% in the top ten. The length of the CDR3 is 13 residues. Germline CDR1 SGHTA, CDR2 FQGNSA. Between the trimmed V and J ends, which lost 6 bases and 6 bases, there was a span of 14 bases. This clone was recorded only once. The origin of this receptor is an adult in good health. Sequenced material: peripheral blood, taken on day 0 of AZD1222 vaccination. This chain joins TRBV7-2 and TRBJ1-2; D unclear. The CDR3 loop reads CASSLIGIHGYTF. The CDR3 DNA is TGTGCCAGCAGTCTTATAGGGATCCATGGCTACACCTTC.